The 20 T cell receptor beta chains reported below all come from one sample, sequenced in a study of CD8+CD57+ T cells in acquired aplastic anemia. TCR beta VDJ combinations and CDR3 sequences were profiled from genomic DNA. TCRdb independently ran MiXCR on the reads; one entry per CDR3 protein. The sample yields around 190,000 distinct CDR3 sequences, about 50% seen once. The patients chosen for sequencing had shown expansion of CD8+CD57+ cells (detected by flow cytometry). The sample was sorted CD4+, CD8+, or CD8+CD57+ T cells (not recorded which) from PBMCs. The source of these receptors is a human donor with aplastic anemia.

J is TRBJ2-5 and V is TRBV19; 7 bases are shared with TRBD2. The CDR3 loop spans 13 amino acids. V lost 1 base and J lost 5; bases outside the gene matches: 1. Germline V lookup: CDR1 LNHDA, CDR2 SQIVND (reference sequence). The chain's CDR3 is CASSIGGGETQYF. The CDR3 bases are TGTGCCAGTAGTATAGGCGGGGGTGAGACCCAGTACTTC.

This clonotype is a singleton in its sample. This chain connects TRBV7-6 to TRBJ2-7; perhaps D is TRBD1 or TRBD2 (5 bases each). The CDR3 loop spans 16 amino acids. Per the germline V gene, CDR1 is SGHVS and CDR2 is FNYEAQ. The V end was cut by 2 bases, the J end by 1 base, with 15 bases between. Here the CDR3 reads CASSLSTGTRSYEQYF. The DNA for the CDR3 is TGTGCCAGCAGCTTATCCACTGGGACGCGTTCCTACGAGCAGTACTTC.

V gene TRBV11-2 combines with J gene TRBJ2-4; TRBD2 is a possible D gene (6 bases). The DNA end is a closer match to TRBJ2-7, so the J assignment may be wrong. CDR3 length: 15 amino acids. Germline V gene sequence: CDR1 SGHAT, CDR2 FQNNGV. The CDR3 sequence: CASSLYWGETYEQYF. CDR3 nucleotide sequence: TGTGCCAGCAGCTTATATTGGGGGGAAACCTACGAGCAGTACTTC.

This clonotype has ten or more counts. The chain links TRBV5-1 to TRBJ2-7; TRBD1 aligns across 8 bases. The CDR3 spans 15 residues. J gave up 2 bases and V 0 bases, and 4 bases lay outside the gene matches. Germline loops: CDR1 SGHRS, CDR2 YFSETQ. The CDR3 sequence is CASSLVPDRAYEQYF. The CDR3 bases are TGCGCCAGCAGCTTGGTGCCGGACAGGGCCTACGAGCAGTACTTC.

The chain uses TRBV5-1 and TRBJ1-1; a weak D match, TRBD1 (6 bases). V dropped 0 bases and J dropped 7 bases, with 16 bases sitting between them. Per germline, CDR1 SGHRS and CDR2 YFSETQ. The CDR3 has 15 amino acids. In DNA, the CDR3 is TGCGCCAGCAGCTTGGATGAAGGGGGGGTCGGTGAAGCTTTCTTT. Amino acid sequence: CASSLDEGGVGEAFF.

This clonotype was found many times. The chain joins TRBV7-9 to TRBJ2-7; D perhaps matches TRBD1 (7 bases). The germline V and J ends were trimmed by 3 bases and 2 bases, with 14 bases remaining between them. CDR1 is SEHNR and CDR2 is FQNEAQ in the germline V gene (reference sequence). CDR3 length: 15 amino acids. CDR3 nucleotides: TGTGCCAGCAGCTTGAGACAGGGAGGCGCCTACGAGCAGTACTTC. Its protein product is CASSLRQGGAYEQYF.

This clonotype was recorded at least ten times. V usage is TRBV10-3 and J usage is TRBJ1-2, with D maybe TRBD1 (5 bases). Germline values: CDR1 ENHRY, CDR2 SYGVKD. With 0 bases removed from V and 4 bases from J, the gap between germline ends came to 9 bases. This CDR3 has 14 residues. CDR3 region: CAISESGVAYGYTF. The CDR3 bases are TGTGCCATCAGTGAGTCAGGGGTAGCCTATGGCTACACCTTC.

V gene TRBV29-1 combines with J gene TRBJ1-2; 9 bases match TRBD1. This CDR3 is built from 17 residues. CDR1 and CDR2 (germline): SQVTM, ANQGSEA. The J segment lost 0 bases and the V segment lost 5 bases, leaving 13 bases of the junction unmatched. The CDR3 sequence: CSVSPWDRADSNYGYTF. CDR3 nucleotide sequence: TGCAGCGTTTCCCCTTGGGACAGGGCAGACTCTAACTATGGCTACACCTTC.

The genes are TRBV2 and TRBJ2-7; TRBD2 agrees at 8 bases. There are 14 residues in the CDR3. Per germline, CDR1 SNHLY and CDR2 FYNNEI. The ends lost 2 bases at V and 7 bases at J; junction bases unmatched: 7. The CDR3 DNA reads TGTGCCAGCAGTGAATTGCTAGCGGGTGATGAGCAGTACTTC. Translating gives CASSELLAGDEQYF.

The chain is built from TRBV27 and TRBJ2-7; TRBD1 matches 7 bases. Germline loops: CDR1 MNHEY, CDR2 SMNVEV (reference sequence). V lost 9 bases to trimming and J lost 0 bases; unmatched junction nucleotides: 8. The CDR3 is 14 residues long. The CDR3 here is CARLGQPLSYEQYF. The CDR3 DNA follows: TGTGCCAGATTGGGACAGCCACTCTCCTACGAGCAGTACTTC.

This clonotype was seen more than once but under ten times. This chain uses TRBV4-2 with TRBJ2-3, with 14 nucleotides matching TRBD2. Germline CDR1 is LGHNA and CDR2 is YNFKEQ. There are 19 residues in the CDR3. V was clipped by 1 base and J by 2 bases; unmatched bases: 8. CDR3 sequence (DNA): TGTGCCAGCAGCCAAGGGGCGGGACTAGCGGGGGCATACACAGATACGCAGTATTTT. Protein product: CASSQGAGLAGAYTDTQYF.

The chain employs TRBV10-3 and TRBJ1-1; D not certain. The CDR3 covers 13 residues. The germline CDR1 and CDR2 sequences are ENHRY and SYGVKD. With 6 bases removed from V and 0 bases from J, the gap between germline ends came to 8 bases. Written as DNA, the CDR3 is TGTGCCATCAGCCCGGGGATGAACACTGAAGCTTTCTTT. As protein: CAISPGMNTEAFF.

The chain combines TRBV7-2 with TRBJ2-5, with no clear D. The CDR3 sequence is 13 residues long. The germline V and J ends were trimmed by 3 bases and 6 bases, with 11 bases remaining between them. Germline V gene data show CDR1 as SGHTA and CDR2 as FQGNSA. The CDR3, as DNA: TGTGCCAGCAGCTTCATAGGTGCCAAGACCCAGTACTTC. Amino acid sequence: CASSFIGAKTQYF.

This clonotype was counted at least ten times. The chain joins TRBV5-1 to TRBJ2-5; D gene unclear. The CDR3 consists of 13 residues. Germline V lookup: CDR1 SGHRS, CDR2 YFSETQ. The V end lost 2 bases, the J end lost 1 base, and 6 bases lay between the germline ends. CDR3 residues: CASSFGPQETQYF. DNA of the CDR3: TGCGCCAGCAGCTTCGGGCCCCAAGAGACCCAGTACTTC.

The J gene is TRBJ1-1, the V gene TRBV24-1; 11 bases align to TRBD1. There are 13 residues in the CDR3. The junction had 3 bases not matched to a gene; V was cut back by 10 bases and J by 3 bases. Germline CDR1 and CDR2: KGHDR and SFDVKD. In DNA form, the CDR3 reads TGTGCCACTCGGACAGGGGGCGACACTGAAGCTTTCTTT. It is translated as CATRTGGDTEAFF.

The chain uses TRBV12-5 and TRBJ2-1, with TRBD2 identical over 12 bases. The CDR3 spans 16 residues. The ends lost 2 bases at V and 5 bases at J; junction bases unmatched: 4. CDR1 and CDR2 from the germline V gene are LGHNT and FRNRAP. The CDR3 nucleotides read TGTGCTAGTGGTTTGCAACTAGCGGGGGGTAACAATGAGCAGTTCTTC. It codes for CASGLQLAGGNNEQFF.

There are many counts of this clonotype. The gene calls are TRBV6-5 and TRBJ1-5; D may be TRBD1 (5 bases). V dropped 8 bases and J dropped 4 bases, with 18 bases sitting between them. The CDR3 consists of 15 residues. In germline, CDR1 is MNHEY, CDR2 SVGAGI. The DNA of the CDR3 is TGTGCCAGCGGAACAACGGGGGAGGGGAATCAGCCCCAGCATTTT. Protein sequence: CASGTTGEGNQPQHF.

This clonotype was seen at least ten times. This chain connects TRBV20-1 to TRBJ1-5; a weak D match, TRBD1 (5 bases). The CDR3 is 12 residues long. Trimming left V 4 bases short and J 5 bases short, with 9 bases between. CDR1 is DFQATT, CDR2 SNEGSKA, per germline (reference sequence). This CDR3 is CSATQQDQPQHF. The CDR3 DNA follows: TGCAGTGCTACCCAACAGGATCAGCCCCAGCATTTT.

The chain uses TRBV6-1 and TRBJ1-2; D perhaps matches TRBD1 (5 bases). Trimming took off 11 bases at V and 3 bases at J, with 10 bases between the two ends. The germline CDR1 and CDR2 sequences are MNHNS and SASEGT. CDR3 length equals 11 residues. CDR3 in DNA: TGTGCCGGACATACTGACTATGGCTACACCTTC. Translating it yields CAGHTDYGYTF.

This clonotype has only a few counts. The rearrangement uses TRBV2 and TRBJ2-3; D possibly corresponds to TRBD1 (5 bases). The CDR3 is 15 residues long. Germline lookup yields CDR1 SNHLY and CDR2 FYNNEI. V lost 4 bases and J lost 2, with 13 bases in between. For the CDR3, the DNA is TGTGCCAGCAGTGGGGGCGGAAGACCCACAGATACGCAGTATTTT. It specifies CASSGGGRPTDTQYF.